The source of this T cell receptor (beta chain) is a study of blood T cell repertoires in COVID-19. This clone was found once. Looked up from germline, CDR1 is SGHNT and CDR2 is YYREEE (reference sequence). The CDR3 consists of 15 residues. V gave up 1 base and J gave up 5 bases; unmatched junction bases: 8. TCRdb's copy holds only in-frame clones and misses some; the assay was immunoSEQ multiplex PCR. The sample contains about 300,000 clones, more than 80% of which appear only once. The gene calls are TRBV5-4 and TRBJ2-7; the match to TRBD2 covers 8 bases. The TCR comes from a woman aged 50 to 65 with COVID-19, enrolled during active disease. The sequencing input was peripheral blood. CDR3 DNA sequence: TGTGCCAGCAGCTTGCCGGGAGGGCCTTTCGACGAGCAGTACTTC. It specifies CASSLPGGPFDEQYF.